The rows below give T cell receptor beta chains drawn from one sample of a study of molecular identifiers for immune sequencing clone quantification. TCRdb used MiXCR to reprocess the PCR reads, holding one entry per CDR3 protein. This sample has nearly 650,000 distinct CDR3 sequences, with 25% found just once. Sequences were obtained from naive CD8+ T cells from blood, with Jurkat cell RNA spiked in. The receptors come from a human donor in good health. Some libraries in this study had Jurkat cell RNA spiked in. The CDR3 runs from the conserved cysteine through the conserved F or W. The D gene is left open where the match is weak. Rows give clone size only sometimes, using once, few, many, or a class for an expanded clone.

clone_size j_call d_call v_call cdr3_nt cdr3_aa
few TRBJ2-3 TRBD1 TRBV4-1 TGCGCCAGCAGCCAAGGGTGTAGGGACAGGGGTTGTTTCGGAGATACGCAGTATTTT CASSQGCRDRGCFGDTQYF
few TRBJ2-1 NA TRBV19 TGTGCCAGCCAGAACGTCAATGAGCAGTTCTTC CASQNVNEQFF
few TRBJ2-7 TRBD1 TRBV6-2/TRBV6-3 TGTGCCAGCAGTTACACCCGCCAGGGGGTTCAGAGCTCCTACGAGCAGTACTTC CASSYTRQGVQSSYEQYF
many TRBJ2-7 NA TRBV6-6 TGTGCCAGCAAGACAACAGGGAACGAGCAGTACTTC CASKTTGNEQYF
NA TRBJ2-3 TRBD1 TRBV7-8 TGTGCCAGCAGCTTCGGACAGGAACGTGCTAGCACAGATACGCAGTATTTT CASSFGQERASTDTQYF
NA TRBJ2-7 TRBD2 TRBV7-6 TGTGCCGGCAGCTTCGGGATAGCGGGAGGGACGGACGAGCAGTACTTC CAGSFGIAGGTDEQYF
NA TRBJ2-5 TRBD2 TRBV12-3/TRBV12-4 TGTGCCAGCAGTTCGTTAGTGCCCGACTTTGCTAGCGGGGGGCCACTTGAAAGGACCCAGTACTTC CASSSLVPDFASGGPLERTQYF
NA TRBJ2-1 TRBD2 TRBV6-5 TGTGCCAGCAAAGAGTTTCTAGCGGACTCCTACAATGAGCAGTTCTTC CASKEFLADSYNEQFF
few TRBJ1-4 NA TRBV4-1 TGCGCCAGCAGCCAAGTTGGATATCAAAATGAAAAACTGTTTTTT CASSQVGYQNEKLFF
NA TRBJ1-1 NA TRBV4-1 TGCGCCAGCAGCAAAATAGGGCCCTTCCCCGGAGCTGAAGCTTTCTTT CASSKIGPFPGAEAFF
many TRBJ2-7 NA TRBV6-5 TGTGCCAGCAGTTATGCGGGGGCGGGGGCTGGCGAGCAGTACTTC CASSYAGAGAGEQYF
NA TRBJ1-1 NA TRBV19 TGTGCCAGTGGCTTTTTAAAGACCCTTGGAGGTGAAGCTTTCTTT CASGFLKTLGGEAFF
few TRBJ1-5 NA TRBV19 TGTGCCAGTAGTCACGACCTTTACAATCAGCCCCAGCATTTT CASSHDLYNQPQHF
NA TRBJ2-7 TRBD2 TRBV27 TGTGCCAGCAGTTTAACTAGCGCCGGGGGCTACGAGCAGTACTTC CASSLTSAGGYEQYF
NA TRBJ2-2 TRBD1 TRBV15 TGTGCCACCAGCGGCAGACAGGGTCTCACCGGGGAGCTGTTTTTT CATSGRQGLTGELFF
few TRBJ2-3 NA TRBV13 TGTGCCAGCAGCTTAGTTAGAGCCCCGGATACGCAGTATTTT CASSLVRAPDTQYF
many TRBJ1-1 NA TRBV28 TGTGCCAGCAGTTTCAAACGGATGAACACTGAAGCTTTCTTT CASSFKRMNTEAFF
NA TRBJ2-5 TRBD1 TRBV19 TGTGCCAGTAGTATTGAGAACCCCGGGACAGGGGTGGAGACCCAGTACTTC CASSIENPGTGVETQYF
NA TRBJ2-3 TRBD2 TRBV28 TGTGCCGGCAGTCCCCACCCAGCGGGAGGGGGGGACGGCACAGATACGCAGTATTTT CAGSPHPAGGGDGTDTQYF
many TRBJ1-1 NA TRBV12-3/TRBV12-4 TGTGCCAGCAGCTCGGGGTACACTGAAGCTTTCTTT CASSSGYTEAFF
few TRBJ2-7 TRBD2 TRBV20-1 TGCAGTGCTAGATCGGGTAGCGGGATTCCCTACGAGCAGTACTTC CSARSGSGIPYEQYF
few TRBJ1-5 NA TRBV3-1 TGTGCCAGCAGCTTTAGTACAGAAGGCCCCAATCAGCCCCAGCATTTT CASSFSTEGPNQPQHF
few TRBJ2-1 TRBD2 TRBV12-3/TRBV12-4 TGTGCCTCCGGACTAGCGGGAGGGCCTTGGAATGAGCAGTTCTTC CASGLAGGPWNEQFF
many TRBJ2-7 NA TRBV6-5 TGTGCCAGCAACCTCTTTTGGGCAGGGCGTTTTTCCGAGCAGTACTTC CASNLFWAGRFSEQYF
few TRBJ2-5 NA TRBV25-1 TGTGCCAGCAGTGATTTTACGGGGGATATCCAGTACTTC CASSDFTGDIQYF
NA TRBJ2-1 TRBD2 TRBV15 TGTGCCACCAGCACCGGTATTAGCGGGGGGAGGAATGAGCAGTTCTTC CATSTGISGGRNEQFF
NA TRBJ2-5 NA TRBV4-1 TGCGCCAGCAGCCAAGGAGGAAGGGAGGAGACCCAGTACTTC CASSQGGREETQYF